These 29 T cell receptor beta chains came from one sample sequenced in a study of blood T cell repertoires in COVID-19. Libraries were prepared by immunoSEQ multiplex PCR; TCRdb keeps only in-frame clonotypes and omits some of them. The table has approximately 130,000 clones, approximately 85% seen once; the top ten hold 4.3%. The sequencing input was peripheral blood. Receptors were obtained from a human donor in a cohort sampled during active COVID-19.

The genes are TRBV11-3 and TRBJ2-1; 7 positions match TRBD1. The trim removed 6 bases at V and 4 bases at J, leaving 6 bases unmatched. Germline V gives CDR1 SGHNT, CDR2 YENEEA. The CDR3 runs to 14 residues. CDR3 region: CASRRQGNYNEQFF. CDR3 nucleotides: TGTGCCAGCAGGCGACAGGGTAATTACAATGAGCAGTTCTTC.

The chain has TRBV7-2 and TRBJ1-5, with unresolved D. The CDR3 extends over 15 amino acids. Germline values: CDR1 SGHTA, CDR2 FQGNSA. Trimming left V 6 bases short and J 8 bases short, with 20 bases between. This CDR3 is CASSQSDLRLEPQHF. The CDR3 DNA is TGTGCCAGCAGTCAATCCGACCTCCGACTCGAGCCCCAGCATTTT.

The chain joins TRBV27 to TRBJ2-5, with 7 bases that match TRBD1. The length of the CDR3 is 19 residues. J lost 2 bases, V lost 1 base, and 16 bases had no gene match. Germline V gives CDR1 MNHEY, CDR2 SMNVEV (reference sequence). DNA of the CDR3: TGTGCCAGCAGTTTATACACCCCCTCCCTCGGGACAGCTCAAGAGACCCAGTACTTC. It specifies CASSLYTPSLGTAQETQYF.

The chain joins TRBV21-1 to TRBJ2-3; TRBD2, the table's D call, lacks a check against the DNA. TRBV21-1 counts as a pseudogene. The CDR3 spans 15 residues. The CDR3 loop reads CASSYQREHADTQYF. For the CDR3, the DNA is TGTGCCAGCAGCTATCAGAGGGAGCACGCAGATACGCAGTATTTT.

The V gene is TRBV7-9, the J gene TRBJ2-3; a possible D gene is TRBD2 (5 bases). The CDR3 covers 13 residues. V was shortened by 7 bases and J by 8 bases, with 16 bases between the two germline ends. CDR1 and CDR2 from the germline V gene are SEHNR and FQNEAQ (reference sequence). The CDR3 loop reads CASTPNSAPTQYF. Here the CDR3 DNA reads TGTGCCAGCACCCCTAATAGCGCTCCTACGCAGTATTTT.

This clone was counted between two and nine times. The chain is built from TRBV6-2 or TRBV6-3 and TRBJ2-4; 11 bases are shared with TRBD2. CDR1 MNHEY and CDR2 SVGEGT come from the germline V gene. This CDR3 has 14 amino acids. The J segment lost 13 bases and the V segment lost 5 bases, leaving 10 bases of the junction unmatched. The CDR3 loop is CASSLLGTSGPQYF. The CDR3 DNA follows: TGTGCCAGCAGTCTACTCGGGACTAGCGGACCACAGTACTTC.

The V call is TRBV23-1, the J call TRBJ2-1; TRBD1 matches at 7 bases. TRBV23-1 is an open reading frame, and its role is uncertain. V dropped 3 bases and J dropped 5; count of bases not matched to a gene: 19. The CDR3 runs 19 residues. CDR3 amino acids: CASSQPDRAKVNYDNEQFF. The CDR3 DNA reads TGCGCCAGCAGTCAGCCCGACAGGGCGAAAGTGAATTACGACAATGAGCAGTTCTTC.

In nucleotides, the CDR3 is TGTGCCAGCAGCTTCCAGGGGGCTCGCCCCTACGAGCAGTACTTC. This gives the protein CASSFQGARPYEQYF. This chain uses TRBV5-6 with TRBJ2-7, with 8 bases fitting TRBD1. CDR3 length: 15 residues. With V trimmed by 2 bases and J by 2 bases, 6 bases remained unmatched. Germline V gene sequence: CDR1 SGHDT, CDR2 YYEEEE.

V and J are TRBV21-1 and TRBJ2-7; the table gives TRBD2 as D, unverified against the DNA. TRBV21-1 is shown as a pseudogene. The CDR3 consists of 15 residues. The CDR3 bases are TGTGCCAGCAGCCAAAAGGGAGATAACTGCTACGAGCAGTACGTC. Translation: CASSQKGDNCYEQYV.

The chain has TRBV29-1 and TRBJ2-5, with 7 nucleotides matching TRBD2. The V segment lost 4 bases and the J segment 5 bases; nucleotides outside the gene matches: 10. The CDR3 loop spans 14 amino acids. Germline CDR1 is SQVTM and CDR2 is ANQGSEA. CDR3 bases: TGCAGCGTTGGGACTAGGTACGGTTCGGAGACCCAGTACTTC. Its protein is CSVGTRYGSETQYF. The variable domain in full, with the rest retrieved from reference TRBV29-1 and TRBJ2-5, is SAVISQKPSRDICQRGTSLTIQCQVDSQVTMMFWYRQQPGQSLTLIATANQGSEATYESGFVIDKFPISRPNLTFSTLTVSNMSPEDSSIYLCSVGTRYGSETQYFGPGTRLLVL.

The chain is built from TRBV5-4 and TRBJ1-2; possibly TRBD1 for D (6 bases). There are 17 residues in the CDR3. V was pared by 4 bases and J by 4 bases, with 23 bases between. The germline V gene has CDR1 SGHNT and CDR2 YYREEE (reference sequence). In DNA, the CDR3 is TGTGCCAGCAGCAGGGGGGGAGGGCAGGACCTTAGCTATGGCTACACCTTC. This sequence encodes CASSRGGGQDLSYGYTF.

V usage is TRBV5-1 and J usage is TRBJ2-1, with 12 bases aligning to TRBD2. The CDR3 runs 15 residues. CDR1 SGHRS and CDR2 YFSETQ come from the germline V gene. Losses at the gene ends were 4 bases for V and 9 bases for J; bases not matched to a gene: 8. In DNA, the CDR3 is TGCGCCAGCAGCCACAGACTAGCGGGAGAATCTGAGCAGTTCTTC. It encodes CASSHRLAGESEQFF.

This clone was picked up a small number of times. The V and J genes are TRBV9 and TRBJ2-7, with 7 bases that match TRBD1. Germline V gene data show CDR1 as SGDLS and CDR2 as YYNGEE. J was trimmed by 2 bases and V by 0 bases; bases with no gene match: 11. This CDR3 is 17 amino acids long. CDR3 sequence (DNA): TGTGCCAGCAGCGTAGTACCGATCGACAGGGAAACCTACGAGCAGTACGTC. It codes for CASSVVPIDRETYEQYV.

This rearrangement joins TRBV11-2 to TRBJ1-1; 8 bases are shared with TRBD1. The CDR3 sequence is 14 residues long. CDR1 and CDR2 from the germline V gene are SGHAT and FQNNGV. Germline trimming cut 3 bases from V and 1 base from J; bases unmatched to any gene: 1. The CDR3 nucleotides are TGTGCCAGCAGCTTGACAGGGGCGAACACTGAAGCTTTCTTT. Translated: CASSLTGANTEAFF.

The CDR3 reads CASSRGQLEETQYF. As DNA, the CDR3 is TGTGCCAGCAGCCGGGGACAGCTTGAAGAGACCCAGTACTTC. This chain joins TRBV7-2 and TRBJ2-5; TRBD1 agrees at 7 bases. V shed 5 bases, J shed 3 bases, and the junction held 6 bases outside the gene matches. The CDR3 contains 14 residues. CDR1 SGHTA and CDR2 FQGNSA come from the germline V gene.

In this sample, this clone turned up once. The rearrangement uses TRBV20-1 and TRBJ1-2; D unclear. The CDR3 contains 11 residues. V lost 3 bases, J lost 8 bases, and 10 bases lay in between. Germline V gene data show CDR1 as DFQATT and CDR2 as SNEGSKA (reference sequence). This CDR3 is CSASDGRGYTF. The CDR3 DNA sequence: TGCAGTGCTAGTGATGGCAGGGGCTACACCTTC.

V gene TRBV19 combines with J gene TRBJ1-4, with D uncertain. The CDR3 sequence is 14 residues long. Germline assignment: CDR1 LNHDA and CDR2 SQIVND (reference sequence). The germline V and J ends were trimmed by 3 bases and 8 bases, with 13 bases remaining between them. The DNA for the CDR3 is TGTGCCAGTAGTATTGAACGGGTCGGAGAAAAACTGTTTTTT. This sequence encodes CASSIERVGEKLFF.

This clone was seen ten or more times. V and J are TRBV7-8 and TRBJ2-2, with D possibly being TRBD1 (7 bases). The germline V gene encodes CDR1 SGHVS and CDR2 FQNEAQ. The V gene lost 5 bases and the J gene lost 5 bases, with 15 bases spanning the gap. The CDR3 contains 15 residues. CDR3 coding DNA: TGTGCCAGCAGCCAATCAGGGGGGAAGACCGGGGAGCTGTTTTTT. Encoded protein: CASSQSGGKTGELFF.

The table lists this clone with a count of one. The chain uses TRBV7-2 and TRBJ2-3, with TRBD2 matching 10 bases. Germline-derived CDR1 and CDR2 are SGHTA and FQGNSA. V shed 2 bases and J 5 bases; nucleotides not matched to a gene: 4. This CDR3 contains 15 residues. The chain's CDR3 is CASSLSGGAKDTQYF. As DNA, the CDR3 is TGTGCCAGCAGCTTAAGCGGGGGGGCTAAAGATACGCAGTATTTT.

The V gene is TRBV20-1, the J gene TRBJ2-7; D remains ambiguous. Trimming stripped 6 bases from V and 3 bases from J, with 6 bases between. CDR3 length: 10 residues. Per germline, CDR1 DFQATT and CDR2 SNEGSKA (reference sequence). CDR3 amino acids: CSALFYEQYF. DNA of the CDR3: TGCAGTGCCCTTTTCTACGAGCAGTACTTC.

This clone appeared a single time. The V and J genes are TRBV7-2 and TRBJ1-5; D uncertain. The CDR3 spans 13 residues. The V end was cut by 2 bases, the J end by 6 bases, with 8 bases between. Germline CDR1 and CDR2: SGHTA and FQGNSA. The CDR3 here is CASSLSLPQPQHF. The CDR3 bases are TGTGCCAGCAGCTTATCCCTCCCTCAGCCCCAGCATTTT.

The CDR3 DNA sequence: TGTGCCACCAGTGATCAGAGCGGGAAGGTGGTCAATGAGCAGTTCTTC. Its protein product is CATSDQSGKVVNEQFF. The chain is built from TRBV24-1 and TRBJ2-1; 7 bases fit TRBD2. The ends lost 3 bases at V and 6 bases at J; junction bases unmatched: 10. CDR1 is KGHDR, CDR2 SFDVKD, per germline. The CDR3 totals 16 residues.

J is TRBJ1-3 and V is TRBV19; D gene ambiguous. From germline, CDR1 is LNHDA and CDR2 SQIVND (reference sequence). There are 13 residues in the CDR3. Trimming took off 10 bases at V and 4 bases at J, with 14 bases between the two ends. The CDR3, as DNA: TGTGCCATTTCCGGGTCCCGCGGAAACACCATATATTTT. Its translation is CAISGSRGNTIYF.

J is TRBJ1-1 and V is TRBV10-3; TRBD1 matches 8 bases. Germline CDR1 reads ENHRY; CDR2 reads SYGVKD. Unmatched junction bases numbered 8, after V lost 3 bases and J lost 5 bases. The CDR3 is 15 amino acids. CDR3 sequence: CAISDSGQASTEAFF. Written as DNA, the CDR3 is TGTGCCATCAGTGACTCGGGACAGGCATCGACTGAAGCTTTCTTT.

The chain recombines TRBV27 with TRBJ1-2; 10 nucleotides agree with TRBD1. V gave up 6 bases and J gave up 8 bases; unmatched junction bases: 12. The CDR3 runs 15 residues. Germline CDR1 reads MNHEY; CDR2 reads SMNVEV (reference sequence). In DNA, the CDR3 is TGTGCCAGCAGCGATTCGGGACAGGGGAGGGGCGGCTACACCTTC. Translation gives CASSDSGQGRGGYTF.

The chain combines TRBV6-5 with TRBJ2-2; TRBD2 matches 7 bases. Trimming cost V 4 bases and J 5 bases; bases outside gene matches: 10. Germline V gene sequence: CDR1 MNHEY, CDR2 SVGAGI. The CDR3 covers 16 residues. CDR3 in amino acids: CASSSQWGGGTGELFF. CDR3 bases: TGTGCCAGCAGTTCTCAGTGGGGGGGTGGTACCGGGGAGCTGTTTTTT.

The V call is TRBV5-1, the J call TRBJ2-1; 11 bases are shared with TRBD2. Germline CDR1 is SGHRS and CDR2 is YFSETQ. The CDR3 has 14 residues. The V gene end was trimmed by 4 bases and the J gene end by 3 bases; junction bases not matched to a gene: 0. The CDR3 DNA reads TGCGCCAGCAGCGGGACTAGCGGCTACAATGAGCAGTTCTTC. Its translation is CASSGTSGYNEQFF.

The gene calls are TRBV7-2 and TRBJ2-7; perhaps TRBD2 as D (7 bases). The germline V and J ends were trimmed by 5 bases and 6 bases, with 11 bases remaining between them. The CDR3 consists of 12 residues. Germline V gene data show CDR1 as SGHTA and CDR2 as FQGNSA. This chain's CDR3 is CASSLRGGEQYV. The CDR3 nucleotides are TGTGCCAGCAGCCTAAGGGGGGGCGAGCAGTACGTC.

V is TRBV5-1 and J is TRBJ2-3, with D unresolved. This CDR3 contains 16 residues. Between the trimmed V and J ends, which lost 0 bases and 0 bases, there was a span of 11 bases. Germline loops: CDR1 SGHRS, CDR2 YFSETQ. The CDR3 region has the DNA TGCGCCAGCAGCTTGGAGTCCCCAGTAAGCACAGATACGCAGTATTTT. It yields the protein CASSLESPVSTDTQYF.